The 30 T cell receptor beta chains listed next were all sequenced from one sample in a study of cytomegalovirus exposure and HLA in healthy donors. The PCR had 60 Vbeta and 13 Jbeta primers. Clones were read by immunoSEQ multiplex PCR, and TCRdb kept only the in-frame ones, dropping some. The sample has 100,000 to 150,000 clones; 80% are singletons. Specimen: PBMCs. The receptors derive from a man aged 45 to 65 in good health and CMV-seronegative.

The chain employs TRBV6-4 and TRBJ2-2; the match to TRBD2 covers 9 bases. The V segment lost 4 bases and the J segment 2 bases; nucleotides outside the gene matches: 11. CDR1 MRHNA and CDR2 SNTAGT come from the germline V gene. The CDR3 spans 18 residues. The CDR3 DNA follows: TGTGCCAGCAGTGGGGAAGCGGGAGGAAATTTTAACACCGGGGAGCTGTTTTTT. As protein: CASSGEAGGNFNTGELFF.

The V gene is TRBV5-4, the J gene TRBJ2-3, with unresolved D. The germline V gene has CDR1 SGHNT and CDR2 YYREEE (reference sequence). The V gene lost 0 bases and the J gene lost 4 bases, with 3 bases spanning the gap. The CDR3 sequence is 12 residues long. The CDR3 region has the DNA TGTGCCAGCAGCTTGGCCGCAGATACGCAGTATTTT. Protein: CASSLAADTQYF.

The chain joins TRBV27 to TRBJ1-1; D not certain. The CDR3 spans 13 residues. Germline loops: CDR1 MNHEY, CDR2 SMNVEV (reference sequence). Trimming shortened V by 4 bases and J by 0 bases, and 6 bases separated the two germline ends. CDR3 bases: TGTGCCAGCAGTTCCCCCTTGAACACTGAAGCTTTCTTT. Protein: CASSSPLNTEAFF.

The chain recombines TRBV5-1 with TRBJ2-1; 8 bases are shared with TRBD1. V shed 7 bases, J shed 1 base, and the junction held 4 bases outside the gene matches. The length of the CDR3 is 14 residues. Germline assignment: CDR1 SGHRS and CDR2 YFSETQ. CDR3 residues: CASLRDRSYNEQFF. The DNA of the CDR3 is TGCGCCAGCTTGCGGGACAGGTCCTACAATGAGCAGTTCTTC.

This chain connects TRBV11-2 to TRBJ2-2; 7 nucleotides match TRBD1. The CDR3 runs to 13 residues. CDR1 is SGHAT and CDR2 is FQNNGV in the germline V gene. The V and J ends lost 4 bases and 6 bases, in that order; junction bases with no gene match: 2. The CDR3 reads CASSSQGPGELFF. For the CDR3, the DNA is TGTGCCAGCAGCTCACAGGGGCCCGGGGAGCTGTTTTTT.

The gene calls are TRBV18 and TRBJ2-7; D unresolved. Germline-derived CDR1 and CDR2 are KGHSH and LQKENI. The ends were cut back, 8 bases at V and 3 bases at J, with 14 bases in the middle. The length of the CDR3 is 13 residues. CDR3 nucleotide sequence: TGTGCCAGCACCCCCGGAGAACTCTACGAGCAGTACTTC. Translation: CASTPGELYEQYF.

CDR3 DNA sequence: TGTGCCACCCTCAAAGCGCAGGCAGGGACTAGCACAGATACGCAGTATTTT. Its protein is CATLKAQAGTSTDTQYF. This chain links TRBV10-3 with TRBJ2-3; TRBD2 is a possible D gene (6 bases). The V and J ends lost 10 bases and 0 bases respectively, with 23 bases between them. The CDR3 is made up of 17 amino acids. Looked up from germline, CDR1 is ENHRY and CDR2 is SYGVKD.

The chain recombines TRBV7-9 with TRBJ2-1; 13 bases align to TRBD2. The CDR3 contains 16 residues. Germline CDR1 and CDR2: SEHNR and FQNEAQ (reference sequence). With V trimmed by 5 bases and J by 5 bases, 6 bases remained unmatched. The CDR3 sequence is CASSPGTSGTNNEQFF. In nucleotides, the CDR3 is TGTGCCAGCAGCCCCGGGACTAGCGGGACTAACAATGAGCAGTTCTTC.

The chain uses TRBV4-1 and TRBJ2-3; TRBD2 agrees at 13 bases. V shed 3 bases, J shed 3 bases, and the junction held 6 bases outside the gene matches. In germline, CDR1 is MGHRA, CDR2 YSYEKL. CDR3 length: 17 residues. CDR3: CASSQGTSGRETDTQYF. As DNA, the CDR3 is TGCGCCAGCAGCCAGGGTACTAGCGGGAGGGAGACAGATACGCAGTATTTT.

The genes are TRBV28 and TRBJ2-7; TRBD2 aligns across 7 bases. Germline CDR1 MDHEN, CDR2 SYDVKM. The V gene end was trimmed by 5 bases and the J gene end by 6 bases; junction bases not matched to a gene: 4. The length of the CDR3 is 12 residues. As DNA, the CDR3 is TGTGCCAGCAGTGGGGGGGATCCCGAGCAGTACTTC. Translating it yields CASSGGDPEQYF.

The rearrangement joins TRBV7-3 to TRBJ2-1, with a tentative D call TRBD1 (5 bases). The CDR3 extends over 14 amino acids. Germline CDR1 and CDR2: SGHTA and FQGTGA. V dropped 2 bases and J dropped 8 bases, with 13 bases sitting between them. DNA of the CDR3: TGTGCCAGCAGCTTACAGGGCAGTTTCGATGAGCAGTTCTTC. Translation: CASSLQGSFDEQFF. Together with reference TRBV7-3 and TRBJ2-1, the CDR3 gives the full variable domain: GAGVSQTPSNKVTEKGKYVELRCDPISGHTALYWYRQSLGQGPEFLIYFQGTGAADDSGLPNDRFFAVRPEGSVSTLKIQRTERGDSAVYLCASSLQGSFDEQFFGPGTRLTVL.

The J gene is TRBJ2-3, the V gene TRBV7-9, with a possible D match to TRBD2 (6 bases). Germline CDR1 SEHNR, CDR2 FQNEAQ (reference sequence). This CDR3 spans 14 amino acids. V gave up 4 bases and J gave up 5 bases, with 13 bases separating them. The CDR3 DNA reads TGTGCCAGCAGCTCGGGGTACGGGGGAGATACGCAGTATTTT. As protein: CASSSGYGGDTQYF.

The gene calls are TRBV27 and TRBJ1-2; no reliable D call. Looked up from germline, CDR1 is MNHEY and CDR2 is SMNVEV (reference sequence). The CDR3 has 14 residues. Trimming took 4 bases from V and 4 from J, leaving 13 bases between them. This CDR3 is CASSSHSGLYGYTF. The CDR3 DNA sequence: TGTGCCAGCAGTTCCCATAGTGGTCTCTATGGCTACACCTTC.

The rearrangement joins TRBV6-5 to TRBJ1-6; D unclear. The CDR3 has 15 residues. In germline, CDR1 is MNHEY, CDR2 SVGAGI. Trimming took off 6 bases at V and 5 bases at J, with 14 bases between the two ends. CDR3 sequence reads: CASRLREADNSPLHF. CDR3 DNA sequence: TGTGCCAGCAGATTGAGGGAGGCCGATAATTCACCCCTCCACTTT.

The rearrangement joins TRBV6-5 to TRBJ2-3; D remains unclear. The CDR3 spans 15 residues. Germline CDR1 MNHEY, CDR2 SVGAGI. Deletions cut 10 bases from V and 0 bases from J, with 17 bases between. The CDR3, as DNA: TGTGCCACCCAGAACACATACGGGAGCACAGATACGCAGTATTTT. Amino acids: CATQNTYGSTDTQYF.

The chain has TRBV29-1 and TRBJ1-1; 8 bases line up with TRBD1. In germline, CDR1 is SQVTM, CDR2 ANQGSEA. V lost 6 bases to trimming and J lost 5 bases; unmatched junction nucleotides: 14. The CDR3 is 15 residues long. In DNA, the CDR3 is TGCAGCGTATCTCCGACAGGGGAATTAGGAACTGAAGCTTTCTTT. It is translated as CSVSPTGELGTEAFF.

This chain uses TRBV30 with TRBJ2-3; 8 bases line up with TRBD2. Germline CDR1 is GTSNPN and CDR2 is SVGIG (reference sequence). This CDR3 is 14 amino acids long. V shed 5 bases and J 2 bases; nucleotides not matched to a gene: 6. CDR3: CAWGIGGATDTQYF. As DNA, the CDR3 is TGTGCCTGGGGGATCGGGGGGGCCACAGATACGCAGTATTTT.

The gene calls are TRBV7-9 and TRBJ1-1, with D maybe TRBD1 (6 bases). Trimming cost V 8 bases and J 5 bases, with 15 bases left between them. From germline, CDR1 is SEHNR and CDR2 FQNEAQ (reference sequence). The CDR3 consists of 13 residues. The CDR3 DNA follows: TGTGCCAGCGCTGAGGGGGTGGAGACTGAAGCTTTCTTT. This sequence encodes CASAEGVETEAFF. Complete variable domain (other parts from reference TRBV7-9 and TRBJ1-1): DTGVSQNPRHKITKRGQNVTFRCDPISEHNRLYWYRQTLGQGPEFLTYFQNEAQLEKSRLLSDRFSAERPKGSFSTLEIQRTEQGDSAMYLCASAEGVETEAFFGQGTRLTVV.

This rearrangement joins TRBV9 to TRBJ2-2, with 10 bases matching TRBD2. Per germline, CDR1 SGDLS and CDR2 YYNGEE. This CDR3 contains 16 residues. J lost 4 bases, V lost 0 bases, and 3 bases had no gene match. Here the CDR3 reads CASSVASGGATGELFF. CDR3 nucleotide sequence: TGTGCCAGCAGCGTAGCCAGCGGGGGGGCCACCGGGGAGCTGTTTTTT.

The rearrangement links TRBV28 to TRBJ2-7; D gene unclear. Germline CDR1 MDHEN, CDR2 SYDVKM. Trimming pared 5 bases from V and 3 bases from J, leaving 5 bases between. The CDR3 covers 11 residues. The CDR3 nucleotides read TGTGCCAGCAGTGGCCGCTACGAGCAGTACTTC. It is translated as CASSGRYEQYF.

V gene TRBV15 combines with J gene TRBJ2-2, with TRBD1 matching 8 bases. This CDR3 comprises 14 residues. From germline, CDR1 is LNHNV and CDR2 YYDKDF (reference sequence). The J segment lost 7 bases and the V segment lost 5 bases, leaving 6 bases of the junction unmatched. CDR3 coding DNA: TGTGCCACCAGCCCCCGGACAGGGCTCGGGGAGCTGTTTTTT. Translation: CATSPRTGLGELFF. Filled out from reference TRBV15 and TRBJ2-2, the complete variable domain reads DAMVIQNPRYQVTQFGKPVTLSCSQTLNHNVMYWYQQKSSQAPKLLFHYYDKDFNNEADTPDNFQSRRPNTSFCFLDIRSPGLGDTAMYLCATSPRTGLGELFFGEGSRLTVL.

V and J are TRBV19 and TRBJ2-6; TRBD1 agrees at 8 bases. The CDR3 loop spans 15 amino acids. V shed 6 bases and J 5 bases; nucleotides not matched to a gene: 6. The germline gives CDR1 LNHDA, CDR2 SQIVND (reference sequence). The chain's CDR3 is CASRGTGLRANVLTF. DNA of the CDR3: TGTGCCAGTAGAGGGACAGGTTTGCGGGCCAACGTCCTGACTTTC.

CDR3 DNA sequence: TGTGCCAGCAGCTCAGGACAGCCCTATGGCTACACCTTC. It codes for CASSSGQPYGYTF. This sequence joins TRBV7-8 and TRBJ1-2; tentative D call: TRBD1 (6 bases). Deletions cut 4 bases from V and 4 bases from J, with 10 bases between. This CDR3 spans 13 amino acids. Per the germline V gene, CDR1 is SGHVS and CDR2 is FQNEAQ.

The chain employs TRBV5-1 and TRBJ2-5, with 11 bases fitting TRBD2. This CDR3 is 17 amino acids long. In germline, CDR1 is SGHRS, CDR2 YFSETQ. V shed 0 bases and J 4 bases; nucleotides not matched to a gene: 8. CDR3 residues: CASSLAGIAGGRETQYF. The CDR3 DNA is TGCGCCAGCAGCTTGGCCGGGATAGCGGGAGGGCGAGAGACCCAGTACTTC.

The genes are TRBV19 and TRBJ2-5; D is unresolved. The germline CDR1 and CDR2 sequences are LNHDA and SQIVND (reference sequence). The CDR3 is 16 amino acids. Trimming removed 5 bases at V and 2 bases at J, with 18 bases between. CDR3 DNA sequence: TGTGCCAGTAGTCAGAACCCGGGTAGTGTACAAGAGACCCAGTACTTC. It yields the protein CASSQNPGSVQETQYF. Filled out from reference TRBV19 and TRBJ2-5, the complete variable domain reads DGGITQSPKYLFRKEGQNVTLSCEQNLNHDAMYWYRQDPGQGLRLIYYSQIVNDFQKGDIAEGYSVSREKKESFPLTVTSAQKNPTAFYLCASSQNPGSVQETQYFGPGTRLLVL.

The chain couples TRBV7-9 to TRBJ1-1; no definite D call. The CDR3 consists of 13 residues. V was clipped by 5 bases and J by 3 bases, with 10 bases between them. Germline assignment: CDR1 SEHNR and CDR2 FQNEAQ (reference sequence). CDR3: CASSLLADTEAFF. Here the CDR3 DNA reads TGTGCCAGCAGCCTCCTGGCTGACACTGAAGCTTTCTTT.

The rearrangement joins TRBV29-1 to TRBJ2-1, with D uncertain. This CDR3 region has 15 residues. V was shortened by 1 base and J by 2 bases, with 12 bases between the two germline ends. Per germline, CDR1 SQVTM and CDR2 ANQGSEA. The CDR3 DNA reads TGCAGCGTTGAAGTCCCTACAGAGACCTACAATGAGCAGTTCTTC. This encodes CSVEVPTETYNEQFF.

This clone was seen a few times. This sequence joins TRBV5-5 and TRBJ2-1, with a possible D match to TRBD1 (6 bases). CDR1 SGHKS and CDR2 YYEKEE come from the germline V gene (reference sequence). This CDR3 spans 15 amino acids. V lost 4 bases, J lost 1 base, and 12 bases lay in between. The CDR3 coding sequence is TGTGCCAGCAGCCCAAATACAGGGTCCTACAATGAGCAGTTCTTC. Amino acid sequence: CASSPNTGSYNEQFF.

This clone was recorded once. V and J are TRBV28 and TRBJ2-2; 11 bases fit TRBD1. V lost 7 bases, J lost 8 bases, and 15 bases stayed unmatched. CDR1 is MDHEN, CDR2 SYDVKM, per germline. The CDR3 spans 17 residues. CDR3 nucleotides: TGTGCCAGCAATTCCCCGGGACAGGGGGGGTCTACTGGGGAGCTGTTTTTT. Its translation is CASNSPGQGGSTGELFF. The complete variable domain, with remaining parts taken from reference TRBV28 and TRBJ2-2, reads DVKVTQSSRYLVKRTGEKVFLECVQDMDHENMFWYRQDPGLGLRLIYFSYDVKMKEKGDIPEGYSVSREKKERFSLILESASTNQTSMYLCASNSPGQGGSTGELFFGEGSRLTVL.

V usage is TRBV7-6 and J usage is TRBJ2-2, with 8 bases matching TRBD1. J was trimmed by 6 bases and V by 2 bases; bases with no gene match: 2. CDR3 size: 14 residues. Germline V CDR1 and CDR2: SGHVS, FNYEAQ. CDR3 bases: TGTGCCAGCAGCTTACAGGGGGCTGCCGGGGAGCTGTTTTTT. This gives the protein CASSLQGAAGELFF.